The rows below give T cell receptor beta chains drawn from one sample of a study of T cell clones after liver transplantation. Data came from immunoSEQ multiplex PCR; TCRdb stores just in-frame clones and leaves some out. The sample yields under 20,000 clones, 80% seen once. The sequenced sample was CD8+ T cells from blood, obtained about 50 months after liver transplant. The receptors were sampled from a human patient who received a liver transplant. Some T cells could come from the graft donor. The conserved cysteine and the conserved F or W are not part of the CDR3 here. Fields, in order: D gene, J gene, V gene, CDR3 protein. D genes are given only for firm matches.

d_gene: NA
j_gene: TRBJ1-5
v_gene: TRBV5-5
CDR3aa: ASSYGQLRNQPQH

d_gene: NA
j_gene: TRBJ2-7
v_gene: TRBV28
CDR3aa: ASSRPEGGRNYEQY

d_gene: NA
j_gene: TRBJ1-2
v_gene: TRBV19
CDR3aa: ASSMGEVRGYT

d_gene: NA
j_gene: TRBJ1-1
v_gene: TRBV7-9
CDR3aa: ASSRSVEAEAF

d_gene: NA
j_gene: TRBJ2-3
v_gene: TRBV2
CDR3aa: ASSSSSTDTQY

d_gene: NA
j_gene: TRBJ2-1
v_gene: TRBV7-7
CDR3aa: ASSPRQGGDEQF

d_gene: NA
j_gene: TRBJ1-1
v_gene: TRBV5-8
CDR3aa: ASSLSRDPRRTEAF

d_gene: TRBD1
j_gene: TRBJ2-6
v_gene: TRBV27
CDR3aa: ASGRQGGTGANVLT

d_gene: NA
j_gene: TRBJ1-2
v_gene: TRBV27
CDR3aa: ASSTGQINGYT

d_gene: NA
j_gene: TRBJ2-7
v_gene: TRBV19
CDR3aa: ASSKQGAYEQY

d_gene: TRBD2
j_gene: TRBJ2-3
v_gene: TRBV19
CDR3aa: ASSIERESPDTQY

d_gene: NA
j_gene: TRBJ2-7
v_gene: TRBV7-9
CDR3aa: ASSSTGLGYEQY

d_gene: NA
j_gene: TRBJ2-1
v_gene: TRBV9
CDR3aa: ASSVDPASYNEQF

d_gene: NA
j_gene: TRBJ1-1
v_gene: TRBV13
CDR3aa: ASSQDTNTEAF

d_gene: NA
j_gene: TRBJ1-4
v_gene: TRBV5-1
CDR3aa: ASSSGVATNEKLF

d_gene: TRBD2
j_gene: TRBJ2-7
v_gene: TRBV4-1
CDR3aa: ASSQGAGGAYEQY

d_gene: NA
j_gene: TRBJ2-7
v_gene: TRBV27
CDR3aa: ASGWTANYEQY

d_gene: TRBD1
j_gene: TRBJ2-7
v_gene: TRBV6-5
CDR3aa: ASGVGTGYEQY